Below, 17 T cell receptor beta chains from the same sample are listed, as sequenced in a study of cytomegalovirus exposure and HLA in healthy donors. The PCR ran on 60 Vbeta and 13 Jbeta primers. TCRdb's table, derived via immunoSEQ multiplex PCR, lists solely in-frame clones and lacks some. The data contain around 200,000 clones, 65% to 90% of them singletons. Sequencing input: PBMCs. These receptor sequences come from a man aged 35-49 years in good health and CMV-seropositive.

The chain carries TRBV7-9 and TRBJ2-1; 7 bases align to TRBD1. The CDR3 is made up of 13 amino acids. Trimming at V came to 0 bases and at J to 10 bases, leaving 3 bases not matched to a gene. Germline-derived CDR1 and CDR2 are SEHNR and FQNEAQ (reference sequence). This CDR3 reads CASSLAWDSEQFF. Here the CDR3 DNA reads TGTGCCAGCAGCTTAGCGTGGGACAGCGAGCAGTTCTTC.

The genes are TRBV30 and TRBJ2-1, with 11 bases lining up with TRBD2. Germline V gene lookup returns CDR1 GTSNPN and CDR2 SVGIG (reference sequence). After removal of 1 base from V and 9 bases from J, the junction contained 5 bases not matched to a gene. The CDR3 totals 14 residues. This CDR3 is CAWSDSGGVSEQFF. The CDR3, as DNA: TGTGCCTGGAGTGATAGCGGGGGGGTTAGTGAGCAGTTCTTC.

V is TRBV7-9 and J is TRBJ2-2; D uncertain. V shed 2 bases and J shed 7 bases, with 5 bases lying between them. This CDR3 spans 12 amino acids. CDR1 is SEHNR and CDR2 is FQNEAQ in the germline V gene (reference sequence). DNA for the CDR3: TGTGCCAGCAGCTTATCTAGCGGGGAGCTGTTTTTT. It is translated as CASSLSSGELFF.

This clone was observed a handful of times. CDR3 sequence: CASSYRGGEAEAFF. The CDR3 DNA sequence: TGTGCCAGCAGTTATCGAGGGGGCGAGGCTGAAGCTTTCTTT. This chain links TRBV6-5 with TRBJ1-1; 7 bases match TRBD1. The CDR3 spans 14 residues. J was trimmed by 6 bases and V by 3 bases; bases with no gene match: 7. The germline gives CDR1 MNHEY, CDR2 SVGAGI.

The rearrangement links TRBV5-1 to TRBJ2-5; 10 bases match TRBD2. Germline V gene lookup returns CDR1 SGHRS and CDR2 YFSETQ. V lost 4 bases and J lost 5; bases outside the gene matches: 8. CDR3 length: 15 amino acids. CDR3 nucleotide sequence: TGCGCCAGCAGCCGTAGCGGGGGGCTCGGGGAGACCCAGTACTTC. Its translation: CASSRSGGLGETQYF.

The CDR3 bases are TGCGCCAGCAGCCAAGACCACAACCCAACTAATGAAAAACTGTTTTTT. It encodes CASSQDHNPTNEKLFF. The chain joins TRBV4-3 to TRBJ1-4; the D is unclear. The CDR3 consists of 16 residues. Germline V gene sequence: CDR1 LGHNA, CDR2 YSLEER. The V end lost 0 bases, the J end lost 0 bases, and 8 bases lay between the germline ends.

The chain joins TRBV7-9 to TRBJ2-2; D gene ambiguous. Germline assignment: CDR1 SEHNR and CDR2 FQNEAQ (reference sequence). The CDR3 contains 13 residues. V was shortened by 1 base and J by 6 bases, with 6 bases between the two germline ends. The CDR3 coding sequence is TGTGCCAGCAGCTTAGAGGCGGCCGGGGAGCTGTTTTTT. It codes for CASSLEAAGELFF.

CDR3 nucleotide sequence: TGCGCCAGCAGCGGGGCAGGGTTAAATGAAAAACTGTTTTTT. Translating gives CASSGAGLNEKLFF. The chain couples TRBV5-1 to TRBJ1-4, with D possibly being TRBD1 (5 bases). CDR1 and CDR2 from the germline V gene are SGHRS and YFSETQ. V was shortened by 4 bases and J by 5 bases, with 12 bases between the two germline ends. The CDR3 has 14 amino acids.

V and J are TRBV2 and TRBJ2-5; 8 bases map to TRBD2. The CDR3 has 14 residues. The V gene end was trimmed by 4 bases and the J gene end by 5 bases; junction bases not matched to a gene: 6. The germline V gene has CDR1 SNHLY and CDR2 FYNNEI. CDR3 protein: CASSAGRGGETQYF. As DNA, the CDR3 is TGTGCCAGCAGTGCCGGTCGGGGGGGGGAGACCCAGTACTTC.

The genes are TRBV7-3 and TRBJ2-5; TRBD2 aligns across 7 bases. In germline, CDR1 is SGHTA, CDR2 FQGTGA. V was clipped by 0 bases and J by 5 bases; unmatched bases: 6. The CDR3 extends over 15 amino acids. The CDR3 reads CASSLTGGSGETQYF. CDR3 DNA: TGTGCCAGCAGCTTAACGGGGGGGAGCGGGGAGACCCAGTACTTC.

This rearrangement joins TRBV28 to TRBJ2-3, with D perhaps TRBD2 (5 bases). The CDR3 extends over 16 amino acids. The germline V gene has CDR1 MDHEN and CDR2 SYDVKM. Trimming removed 6 bases at V and 3 bases at J, with 19 bases between. In DNA form, the CDR3 reads TGTGCCAGCAGCTTAGTTCGGGGTTCGACAACAGATACGCAGTATTTT. Its translation is CASSLVRGSTTDTQYF. Together with reference TRBV28 and TRBJ2-3, the CDR3 gives the full variable domain: DVKVTQSSRYLVKRTGEKVFLECVQDMDHENMFWYRQDPGLGLRLIYFSYDVKMKEKGDIPEGYSVSREKKERFSLILESASTNQTSMYLCASSLVRGSTTDTQYFGPGTRLTVL.

This clone was seen more than once but under ten times. The rearrangement uses TRBV4-3 and TRBJ2-7, with D perhaps matching TRBD1 (6 bases). Germline V gives CDR1 LGHNA, CDR2 YSLEER. V gave up 3 bases and J gave up 0 bases, with 9 bases separating them. The CDR3 sequence is 14 residues long. The CDR3 region has the DNA TGCGCCAGCAGCCATACGACAGGCTCCTACGAGCAGTACTTC. This encodes CASSHTTGSYEQYF.

The rearrangement joins TRBV6-6 to TRBJ1-4, with D unresolved. The CDR3 spans 12 residues. The germline V gene encodes CDR1 MNHNY and CDR2 SVGAGI (reference sequence). V lost 8 bases and J 4 bases, leaving 8 bases between the germline ends. The CDR3 DNA sequence: TGTGCCAGCGAGAACCTTAATGAAAAACTGTTTTTT. Translating gives CASENLNEKLFF.

This clone was detected only once. V and J are TRBV5-5 and TRBJ1-2; D perhaps matches TRBD1 (5 bases). The V and J ends lost 5 bases and 1 base respectively, with 21 bases between them. Germline values: CDR1 SGHKS, CDR2 YYEKEE (reference sequence). The CDR3 has 17 residues. CDR3 in amino acids: CASRSPLAGQFNYGYTF. The CDR3 bases are TGTGCCAGCAGATCCCCACTTGCGGGGCAATTTAACTATGGCTACACCTTC.

V gene TRBV4-3 combines with J gene TRBJ1-1; the match to TRBD1 covers 8 bases. Germline V gives CDR1 LGHNA, CDR2 YSLEER. The CDR3 loop spans 14 amino acids. The V and J ends lost 1 base and 4 bases, in that order; junction bases with no gene match: 2. For the CDR3, the DNA is TGCGCCAGCAGCCAAGCAGGGGGCGTCACTGAAGCTTTCTTT. Encoded protein: CASSQAGGVTEAFF.

The chain combines TRBV23-1 with TRBJ1-2, with TRBD1 matching 12 bases. TRBV23-1 is reported as an ORF; its role is uncertain. The CDR3 runs to 16 residues. J was trimmed by 3 bases and V by 5 bases; bases with no gene match: 7. In nucleotides, the CDR3 is TGCGCCAGCAGTTCCGGGACAGGGGGCGCTTACTATGGCTACACCTTC. It codes for CASSSGTGGAYYGYTF.

V and J are TRBV5-1 and TRBJ1-2; maybe TRBD1 (5 bases). Trimming left V 0 bases short and J 8 bases short, with 14 bases between. Germline V gene data show CDR1 as SGHRS and CDR2 as YFSETQ. The CDR3 contains 14 residues. The CDR3 reads CASSLAKGGDGYTF. DNA of the CDR3: TGCGCCAGCAGCTTGGCTAAGGGCGGGGACGGCTACACCTTC. Variable domain in full (rest from reference TRBV5-1 and TRBJ1-2): KAGVTQTPRYLIKTRGQQVTLSCSPISGHRSVSWYQQTPGQGLQFLFEYFSETQRNKGNFPGRFSGRQFSNSRSEMNVSTLELGDSALYLCASSLAKGGDGYTFGSGTRLTVV.